Below are 17 T cell receptor beta chains sequenced from a single sample in a study of spatial heterogeneity in lung cancer. Study findings and constraints: Counts of expanded alpha and beta TCRs within tumors tracked the tumor nonsynonymous mutation count.

Time point in this sample: sample taken at primary tumor resection. The antigens for these receptors are not known. TCRdb used MiXCR to reprocess the 5' RACE reads, holding one entry per CDR3 protein. The table records approximately 13,000 distinct CDR3 sequences, 4.5% to 5.5% of them present only once. The sequences come from lung tumor tissue, collected at surgery. Receptors were obtained from a male donor with early-stage non-small cell lung cancer.

This clonotype was seen more than once but under ten times. With the library built for alpha chains, this beta chain is off target and its frequency is not meaningful. V is TRBV4-2 and J is TRBJ2-2; D remains ambiguous. V was clipped by 0 bases and J by 0 bases, with 5 bases between them. The CDR3 is made up of 15 amino acids. Germline V CDR1 and CDR2: LGHNA, YNFKEQ. In DNA form, the CDR3 reads TGTGCCAGCAGCCAAGACACCACGAACACCGGGGAGCTGTTTTTT. It translates to CASSQDTTNTGELFF.

This clonotype has at least ten counts. Because the library targeted alpha chains, this beta chain is an off-target read whose size means little. Written as DNA, the CDR3 is TGCAGTGCTAGAGAAGCACAAGGCCAGAGCAATCAGCCCCAGCATTTT. It is translated as CSAREAQGQSNQPQHF. The chain uses TRBV20-1 and TRBJ1-5; D is unresolved. This CDR3 comprises 16 residues. V was clipped by 0 bases and J by 1 base, with 13 bases between them. Germline CDR1 and CDR2: DFQATT and SNEGSKA (reference sequence).

A few counts support this clonotype. Within a library made for alpha chains, this beta chain is off target, and its count is uninformative. The rearrangement links TRBV5-4 to TRBJ2-4; TRBD2 matches 8 bases. In germline, CDR1 is SGHNT, CDR2 YYREEE (reference sequence). With 4 bases clipped from V and 8 bases from J, the junction kept 11 bases outside the gene matches. This CDR3 is 15 amino acids long. CDR3 coding DNA: TGTGCCAGCAGCCCTTCCGCGGGGGGTGGTTACATTCAGTACTTC. Translated, it gives CASSPSAGGGYIQYF.

This clonotype has at least ten counts. With the library built for alpha chains, this beta chain is off target and its frequency is not meaningful. The V gene is TRBV11-2, the J gene TRBJ2-5; TRBD1 is a possible D gene (5 bases). V dropped 3 bases and J dropped 8 bases, with 13 bases sitting between them. Germline CDR1 reads SGHAT; CDR2 reads FQNNGV. The CDR3 covers 13 residues. DNA for the CDR3: TGTGCCAGCAGCTTTAGTGGTTGGGGCACCCAGTACTTC. It specifies CASSFSGWGTQYF.

This clonotype was seen repeatedly, ten times or more. This beta chain is an off-target read within a library intended for alpha chains, so its frequency means little. The chain combines TRBV10-2 with TRBJ2-7; D gene ambiguous. The V and J ends lost 2 bases and 3 bases respectively, with 8 bases between them. This CDR3 region has 13 residues. The germline V gene has CDR1 WSHSY and CDR2 SAAADI. The CDR3 bases are TGCGCCAGCAGTGAGGGCACTCGCTACGAGCAGTACTTC. Amino acids: CASSEGTRYEQYF.

This clonotype has just a few counts. This beta chain was picked up by a library intended for alpha chains and is off target, so its count carries little meaning. V and J are TRBV29-1 and TRBJ2-5; a weak D match, TRBD2 (6 bases). The CDR3 loop spans 13 amino acids. V was clipped by 6 bases and J by 7 bases, with 18 bases between them. Germline V gene sequence: CDR1 SQVTM, CDR2 ANQGSEA. CDR3 protein: CSVDSGSTRTQYF. The CDR3 DNA follows: TGCAGCGTCGATAGCGGTTCTACCAGGACCCAGTACTTC.

This clonotype was counted ten times or more. Being off target in a library aimed at alpha chains, this beta chain has a size of little meaning. The V gene is TRBV3-1, the J gene TRBJ2-3; 8 bases match TRBD1. Germline values: CDR1 LGHDT, CDR2 YNNKEL (reference sequence). This CDR3 has 16 residues. V lost 3 bases and J lost 2; bases outside the gene matches: 7. CDR3 amino acids: CASSHGDRGYTDTQYF. In nucleotides, the CDR3 is TGTGCCAGCAGCCACGGCGACAGGGGATACACAGATACGCAGTATTTT.

On this clonotype itself: This beta chain is a stray sequence in a library constructed for alpha chains; its clone size is not meaningful. V is TRBV20-1 and J is TRBJ2-1, with a possible D match to TRBD2 (5 bases). The germline V and J ends were trimmed by 5 bases and 4 bases, with 18 bases remaining between them. Per the germline V gene, CDR1 is DFQATT and CDR2 is SNEGSKA (reference sequence). This CDR3 contains 15 residues. The CDR3 DNA sequence: TGCAGTGCTTATCCCGCGGGCTGGGATTACAATGAGCAGTTCTTC. Amino acid sequence: CSAYPAGWDYNEQFF.

The sample holds many counts of this clonotype. Because this beta chain is a stray read in a library intended to capture alpha chains, its abundance should not be given much weight. The J gene is TRBJ1-6, the V gene TRBV6-5, with 8 bases lining up with TRBD1. After removal of 7 bases from V and 6 bases from J, the junction contained 8 bases not matched to a gene. The CDR3 is 15 residues long. Germline V lookup: CDR1 MNHEY, CDR2 SVGAGI. The CDR3 nucleotides read TGTGCCAGCACTGGACAGGGAAGGAGTAATTCACCCCTCCACTTT. This gives the protein CASTGQGRSNSPLHF.

Points on this clonotype: With a much larger clone just one base away, this may be a read error. This beta chain appears as a stray read in a library generated for alpha chains; its size is not informative. This rearrangement joins TRBV29-1 to TRBJ2-2; the match to TRBD2 covers 11 bases. Germline CDR1 and CDR2: SQVTM and ANQGSEA. The CDR3 has 15 amino acids. The CDR3: CSASGGPPNTRELFF. The CDR3 bases are TGCAGCGCTAGCGGGGGGCCCCCGAACACCAGGGAGCTGTTTTTT.

This clonotype came up many times. Being off target in a library aimed at alpha chains, this beta chain has a size of little meaning. This sequence joins TRBV7-8 and TRBJ2-1; TRBD1 might be the D (5 bases). The CDR3 has 16 amino acids. The ends were cut back, 1 base at V and 2 bases at J, with 12 bases in the middle. Looked up from germline, CDR1 is SGHVS and CDR2 is FQNEAQ. This chain's CDR3 is CASSLGGPGPYNEQFF. Here the CDR3 DNA reads TGTGCCAGCAGCTTAGGGGGCCCCGGCCCCTACAATGAGCAGTTCTTC.

In this sample, this clonotype turned up many times. The library was built for alpha chains, so this beta chain is an off-target read and its size means little. The chain recombines TRBV6-5 with TRBJ2-4; D may correspond to TRBD1 or TRBD2 (6 bases each). Germline values: CDR1 MNHEY, CDR2 SVGAGI. There are 17 residues in the CDR3. Trimming left V 0 bases short and J 0 bases short, with 12 bases between. The CDR3 protein is CASSYSRGQIAKNIQYF. The CDR3 DNA sequence: TGTGCCAGCAGTTACTCCCGGGGGCAAATAGCCAAAAACATTCAGTACTTC.

A few counts support this clonotype. The library was prepared for alpha chains; this beta chain is a stray read, so its frequency means little. V is TRBV20-1 and J is TRBJ2-5; D is unresolved. The CDR3 is made up of 14 amino acids. Germline V gene sequence: CDR1 DFQATT, CDR2 SNEGSKA (reference sequence). V gave up 2 bases and J gave up 2 bases, with 12 bases separating them. For the CDR3, the DNA is TGCAGTGCTAGACTAGTCGTTCAACAAGAGACCCAGTACTTC. It codes for CSARLVVQQETQYF.

This clonotype was observed at least ten times. The library was prepared for alpha chains; this beta chain is a stray read, so its frequency means little. The chain combines TRBV7-2 with TRBJ2-3; D not certain. Germline CDR1 SGHTA, CDR2 FQGNSA. The ends were cut back, 1 base at V and 4 bases at J, with 9 bases in the middle. The CDR3 runs to 14 residues. The CDR3 is CASSLVLDSDTQYF. CDR3 nucleotides: TGTGCCAGCAGCTTAGTCCTCGATTCAGATACGCAGTATTTT.

The sample holds a few counts of this clonotype. Found in a library prepared for alpha chains, this beta chain is an off-target read, and its abundance has little meaning. This rearrangement joins TRBV9 to TRBJ2-3, with 11 bases fitting TRBD2. This CDR3 is built from 16 residues. Germline trimming cut 3 bases from V and 0 bases from J; bases unmatched to any gene: 3. Germline V gene lookup returns CDR1 SGDLS and CDR2 YYNGEE. The CDR3 sequence: CASSEGLADSTDTQYF. CDR3 coding DNA: TGTGCCAGCAGCGAGGGACTAGCGGATAGCACAGATACGCAGTATTTT.

The table lists this clonotype with many counts. Because this beta chain is a stray read in a library intended to capture alpha chains, its abundance should not be given much weight. J is TRBJ2-3 and V is TRBV20-1; TRBD1 is a possible D gene (6 bases). CDR1 is DFQATT, CDR2 SNEGSKA, per germline (reference sequence). The CDR3 runs to 17 residues. The V gene lost 0 bases and the J gene lost 3 bases, with 19 bases spanning the gap. DNA of the CDR3: TGCAGTGCTAGAGATCAACGAAACAGGGTTGGGACAGATACGCAGTATTTT. Protein sequence: CSARDQRNRVGTDTQYF.

To note about this clonotype: With the library built for alpha chains, this beta chain is off target and its frequency is not meaningful. The V gene is TRBV4-3, the J gene TRBJ2-7; 10 bases match TRBD2. V shed 0 bases and J 7 bases; nucleotides not matched to a gene: 12. This CDR3 is 17 amino acids long. Germline CDR1 is LGHNA and CDR2 is YSLEER. Here the CDR3 DNA reads TGCGCCAGCAGCCAAGAACTAGCGGGACTCCTAAATCTGGAGCAGTACTTC. It yields the protein CASSQELAGLLNLEQYF.